The 3 T cell receptor beta chains listed next were all sequenced from one sample in a study of blood T cell repertoires in COVID-19. Generated by immunoSEQ multiplex PCR, the TCRdb table keeps only in-frame clones and is missing some. The repertoire consists of roughly 60,000 clones, with around 90% occurring once and the leading ten covering about 9.1%. The specimen sequenced was peripheral blood. The receptors here all came from a woman aged 80 or over with active COVID-19.

This clone appeared a single time. The CDR3 nucleotides are TGTGCCAGCAGTGAGCAGCTAGCGAGGGAGCAGTACTTC. Amino acid sequence: CASSEQLAREQYF. The chain combines TRBV2 with TRBJ2-7; tentatively, D is TRBD2 (6 bases). The V and J ends lost 3 bases and 7 bases respectively, with 13 bases between them. Germline CDR1 and CDR2: SNHLY and FYNNEI. The CDR3 totals 13 residues.

This clone has a handful of counts. The chain has TRBV2 and TRBJ2-7, with D maybe TRBD1 (6 bases). Germline V gene lookup returns CDR1 SNHLY and CDR2 FYNNEI. This CDR3 has 12 amino acids. The V and J ends lost 8 bases and 2 bases respectively, with 10 bases between them. The CDR3 protein is CASVGAAYEQYF. The CDR3 nucleotides read TGTGCCAGCGTGGGGGCAGCCTACGAGCAGTACTTC.

The chain links TRBV6-5 to TRBJ2-3; 7 positions match TRBD1. The CDR3 length is 13 residues. Germline V gene lookup returns CDR1 MNHEY and CDR2 SVGAGI. Trimming removed 8 bases from V and 1 base from J; junction bases left unmatched: 3. CDR3 in amino acids: CASRDSGTDTQYF. The CDR3 DNA is TGTGCCAGCCGGGACAGCGGCACAGATACGCAGTATTTT.